A selection of T cell receptor beta chains follows, all from one sample in a study of T cells in Graves' hyperthyroidism and ophthalmopathy. TCRdb ran MiXCR on the multiplex PCR reads and lists one entry per CDR3 protein. The sample holds about 200,000 distinct CDR3 sequences, about a sixth seen once. Sequenced sample: blood. The receptors shown here come from a woman between 50 and 59 years old with Graves' hyperthyroidism. The CDR3 runs from the conserved cysteine through the conserved F or W. D genes are given only for firm matches. Only part of the rows carry a size: once, few, many, or a class if the clone is expanded.

d_gene	j_gene	abundance	v_gene	CDR3aa	CDR3nt
-	TRBJ1-1	many	TRBV2	CASTRGNTEAFF	TGTGCCAGCACCAGGGGGAACACTGAAGCTTTCTTT
-	TRBJ2-5	many	TRBV3-1	CASSLTVTQYF	TGTGCCAGCAGCCTTACGGTAACTCAGTACTTC
TRBD2	TRBJ2-6	many	TRBV29-1	CSASGRGASGANVLTF	TGCAGCGCCTCCGGGCGGGGGGCATCTGGGGCCAACGTCCTGACTTTC
-	TRBJ1-1	many	TRBV5-1	CASSLETNTEAFF	TGCGCCAGCAGCCTGGAGACGAACACTGAAGCTTTCTTT
-	TRBJ2-7	many	TRBV6-1	CASSDRVDGYEQYF	TGTGCCAGCAGTGACAGAGTGGATGGCTACGAGCAGTACTTC
-	TRBJ1-2	once	TRBV20-1	CSAPLGLSNGYTF	TGCAGTGCTCCCTTGGGTCTTAGTAATGGCTACACCTTC
-	TRBJ1-4	-	TRBV18	CASSPGADEKLFF	TGTGCCAGCTCACCAGGGGCAGATGAAAAACTGTTTTTT
TRBD2	TRBJ2-1	-	TRBV10-1	CASSVSGGRGEQFF	TGCGCCAGCAGTGTTTCAGGAGGGAGGGGTGAGCAGTTCTTC
-	TRBJ2-5	-	TRBV12-3/TRBV12-4	CASSPPTRTQYF	TGTGCCAGCAGTCCCCCCACACGGACCCAGTACTTC
TRBD2	TRBJ2-7	many	TRBV12-3/TRBV12-4	CASRHSGNTKEQYF	TGTGCCAGCAGGCACAGCGGGAATACGAAAGAGCAGTACTTC
-	TRBJ1-1	few	TRBV20-1	CGARVGEGNTEAFF	TGCGGTGCTAGGGTAGGGGAGGGGAACACTGAAGCTTTCTTT
TRBD2	TRBJ2-1	few	TRBV12-3/TRBV12-4	CASSLVHGTSDRVSTYNEQFF	TGTGCCAGCAGTTTAGTCCACGGGACTAGCGATAGGGTGTCAACCTACAATGAGCAGTTCTTC
-	TRBJ2-7	many	TRBV5-1	CASSFEGTITYYEQYF	TGCGCCAGCAGCTTCGAGGGAACCATCACATACTACGAGCAGTACTTC
-	TRBJ1-1	few	TRBV6-2/TRBV6-3	CASRARYINTEAFF	TGTGCCAGCAGAGCCAGGTATATTAACACTGAAGCTTTCTTT
-	TRBJ2-4	few	TRBV6-5	CASSYAPGLAKNIQYF	TGTGCCAGCAGTTACGCCCCGGGGTTGGCCAAAAACATTCAGTACTTC
-	TRBJ1-1	-	TRBV30	CAWSVFDWGTEAFF	TGTGCCTGGAGTGTATTCGACTGGGGCACTGAAGCTTTCTTT
TRBD1	TRBJ2-3	many	TRBV2	CASSAEQGASTDTQYF	TGTGCCAGCAGTGCGGAACAGGGGGCTAGCACAGATACGCAGTATTTT
TRBD1	TRBJ2-1	many	TRBV27	CASSPGQGYNEQFF	TGTGCCAGCAGTCCAGGACAGGGCTACAATGAGCAGTTCTTC
-	TRBJ2-5	few	TRBV6-1	CASSESTIQYF	TGTGCCAGCAGCGAATCAACTATTCAGTACTTC
-	TRBJ1-5	many	TRBV28	CASSSTQPQHF	TGTGCCAGCAGCTCAACTCAGCCCCAGCATTTT
-	TRBJ1-2	few	TRBV30	CAWSSGRGGYTF	TGTGCCTGGAGTTCTGGCAGGGGAGGCTACACCTTC
TRBD1	TRBJ1-4	-	TRBV15	CATSNPGQGTEKLFF	TGTGCCACCAGCAACCCGGGACAGGGGACTGAAAAACTGTTTTTT
-	TRBJ1-2	many	TRBV4-1	CASSQVPGSGYGYTF	TGCGCCAGCAGCCAAGTTCCAGGGTCGGGCTATGGCTACACCTTC
TRBD1	TRBJ2-5	many	TRBV27	CASSLRQGTTQETQYF	TGTGCCAGCAGTCTCCGACAGGGCACGACCCAAGAGACCCAGTACTTC
-	TRBJ2-5	-	TRBV5-6	CASSRPLVRKSQYF	TGTGCCAGCAGCCGACCCCTAGTGCGTAAGTCCCAGTACTTC
TRBD2	TRBJ2-3	many	TRBV2	CASNVAGSTDTQYF	TGTGCCAGCAACGTAGCGGGAAGCACAGATACGCAGTATTTT
TRBD2	TRBJ2-3	many	TRBV11-3	CASSLGTSGRTDTQYF	TGTGCCAGCAGCTTAGGGACTAGCGGGAGAACAGATACGCAGTATTTT
TRBD2	TRBJ2-7	-	TRBV20-1	CSAIAGSDEQYF	TGCAGTGCTATAGCGGGATCTGACGAGCAGTACTTC
TRBD1	TRBJ2-5	few	TRBV11-2	CASSPPGTGVQETQYF	TGTGCCAGCAGCCCCCCCGGGACAGGGGTGCAAGAGACCCAGTACTTC
TRBD1	TRBJ1-1	many	TRBV28	CASTTGGTEAFF	TGTGCCAGCACGACAGGGGGGACTGAAGCTTTCTTT
-	TRBJ1-5	many	TRBV27	CASSLSADYQPQHF	TGTGCCAGCAGTTTATCGGCAGATTATCAGCCCCAGCATTTT
-	TRBJ1-1	many	TRBV5-5	CASSLAGMDTEAFF	TGTGCCAGCAGCTTGGCAGGGATGGACACTGAAGCTTTCTTT
TRBD1	TRBJ1-2	-	TRBV7-2	CASSLAQSGGTYGYTF	TGTGCCAGCAGCTTAGCACAGTCAGGGGGGACCTATGGCTACACCTTC
-	TRBJ2-5	few	TRBV12-3/TRBV12-4	CASSLRSQYQETQYF	TGTGCCAGCAGTCTCCGGTCGCAATACCAAGAGACCCAGTACTTC
-	TRBJ1-2	-	TRBV10-3	CAISESAGLEGYTF	TGTGCCATCAGTGAGTCGGCTGGGTTAGAGGGCTACACCTTC
-	TRBJ2-1	few	TRBV6-1	CASSYMLGREQFF	TGTGCCAGCAGTTATATGTTGGGGCGCGAGCAGTTCTTC
-	TRBJ2-3	many	TRBV7-9	CASSPRDTQYF	TGTGCCAGCAGCCCCAGGGATACGCAGTATTTT
TRBD1	TRBJ2-7	-	TRBV19	CASSIDRGSYEQYF	TGTGCCAGTAGTATCGACAGGGGGTCCTACGAGCAGTACTTC
-	TRBJ2-1	-	TRBV28	CASSLQGRLHEQFF	TGTGCCAGCAGTTTACAGGGACGCCTTCATGAGCAGTTCTTC
-	TRBJ2-3	-	TRBV29-1	CSGRQYTDTQYF	TGCAGCGGCCGGCAGTACACAGATACGCAGTATTTT
TRBD2	TRBJ2-2	few	TRBV14	CASSQERPGLAGAGELFF	TGTGCCAGCAGCCAAGAAAGGCCCGGACTAGCGGGAGCCGGGGAGCTGTTTTTT
-	TRBJ1-2	many	TRBV6-2/TRBV6-3	CASSYKAEPNYGYTF	TGTGCCAGCAGTTATAAGGCAGAACCTAACTATGGCTACACCTTC
-	TRBJ2-2	many	TRBV12-3/TRBV12-4	CASSRRPGELFF	TGTGCCAGCAGCCGTAGGCCCGGGGAGCTGTTTTTT
-	TRBJ1-2	many	TRBV6-1	CASSGHGDGYTF	TGTGCCAGCAGCGGACATGGTGATGGCTACACCTTC
-	TRBJ2-2	many	TRBV12-3/TRBV12-4	CATGTSVDGELFF	TGTGCCACCGGGACATCGGTTGACGGGGAGCTGTTTTTT